This TCR beta chain was obtained from a study of T cells in Graves' hyperthyroidism and ophthalmopathy. Findings of the study overall: Expanded thyroid clonotypes (above 0.001) were mostly also found in blood.

Not enrolled were patients with uncontrolled infection, other autoimmune disease, pregnancy or lactation. The PBMCs were taken from approximately 9 ml of fresh peripheral blood. The CDR3 is 14 residues long. Trimming pared 1 base from V and 1 base from J, leaving 11 bases between. The V gene's germline CDR1 is DFQATT and CDR2 SNEGSKA (reference sequence). This clonotype came up a few times. Its specificity is not known. From RNA transcripts, TCR beta CDR3 regions were amplified. The TCR CDR3 was amplified in a first-round RT-PCR using the HTBI primer set. Each CDR3 protein gets one entry after TCRdb re-called the multiplex PCR reads with MiXCR. The table records some 600,000 distinct CDR3 sequences, more than 11% of them present only once.

This sequence joins TRBV20-1 and TRBJ2-7; D is ambiguous. The sequenced sample consisted of blood. This clonotype was sampled from a woman in her 30s with Graves' hyperthyroidism that later progressed to Graves' ophthalmopathy. CDR3 bases: TGCAGTGCTAGAGGGGTGATTGGGTCCTACGAGCAGTACTTC. This sequence encodes CSARGVIGSYEQYF.